This is a list of T cell receptor beta chains from one sample in a study of blood T cell repertoires in COVID-19. Produced via immunoSEQ multiplex PCR; TCRdb's table is partial and in-frame only. The sample records about 21,000 clones, about 83% being singletons. The specimen was peripheral blood. The receptors were sampled from a human donor in a cohort sampled during active COVID-19. Both conserved end residues are part of each CDR3. The order of the fields is D gene, clone size, V gene, J gene, CDR3 DNA, CDR3 protein. The D gene is left open where the match is weak. Clone size, where shown, is once, few, many, or a class for clones that have expanded.

-	-	TRBV5-6	TRBJ1-1	TGTGCCAGCAGCTTGGACAGGGAAGTTTACACTGAAGCTTTCTTT	CASSLDREVYTEAFF
TRBD1	-	TRBV2	TRBJ1-3	TGTGCCAGCAGTGAGGACAGGGCTGGAAACACCATATATTTT	CASSEDRAGNTIYF
-	-	TRBV11-3	TRBJ1-1	TGTGCCAGCAGCCCCCAAGGGGGGGCTGAAGCTTTCTTT	CASSPQGGAEAFF
-	-	TRBV3-1/TRBV3-2	TRBJ1-6	TGTGCCAGCAGCCAAGAGGGGGCTAGGTCACCCCTCCACTTT	CASSQEGARSPLHF
-	-	TRBV29-1	TRBJ1-2	TGCAGCGTTGATATCCAGGGACAAATCACTGGCTACACCTTC	CSVDIQGQITGYTF
-	few	TRBV7-3	TRBJ1-2	TGTGCCAGCAGCCCCTTTGGGGGGACGGGTCGAGAAGCCTTC	CASSPFGGTGREAF
-	-	TRBV6-6	TRBJ1-1	TGTGCCAGCAGTACAGGGCCTGGGGCTTTCTTT	CASSTGPGAFF
TRBD2	-	TRBV7-2	TRBJ2-3	TGTGCCAGCAGCTTGGCTAGCGGGCATGGAGATACGCAGTATTTT	CASSLASGHGDTQYF
TRBD1	-	TRBV14	TRBJ1-2	TGTGCCAGCAGCCGAGACCCGGGACAGGGGGCGAACTATGGCTACACCTTC	CASSRDPGQGANYGYTF
-	-	TRBV18	TRBJ1-2	TGTGCCAGCTCACCAGATGTAGGGGGTTTCGGCTACACCTTC	CASSPDVGGFGYTF
-	-	TRBV27	TRBJ1-1	TGTGCCAGCAGGGCGGGTTTCATAGGGAACACTGAAGCTTTCTTT	CASRAGFIGNTEAFF
-	-	TRBV28	TRBJ2-4	TGTGCCAGCAGTTTATTTGGGGACGGACTAAAAAACATTCAGTACTTC	CASSLFGDGLKNIQYF
TRBD2	-	TRBV5-1	TRBJ2-3	TGCGCCAGCAGCTTCACTAGCGGTACTAGCACAGATACGCAGTATTTT	CASSFTSGTSTDTQYF
-	-	TRBV10-3	TRBJ1-4	TGTGCCATCAGTGACCCCGTGGGACAAAAGGCCGACCAGAATGAAAAACTGTTTTTT	CAISDPVGQKADQNEKLFF
-	-	TRBV4-2	TRBJ1-5	TGTGCCAGCGCCGACGGGGTGGGTAATCAGCCCCAGCATTTT	CASADGVGNQPQHF
TRBD1	-	TRBV12-5	TRBJ2-5	TGTGCTAGTGGACTGGGACAGGGGAACGGGGCCCAGTACTTC	CASGLGQGNGAQYF
TRBD2	once	TRBV5-1	TRBJ2-1	TGCGCCAGCATGTGGGCTAGCGGGGGCTCTGAGCAGTTCTTC	CASMWASGGSEQFF
-	-	TRBV6-1	TRBJ2-6	TGTGCCAGCAGTGAAGCAGGGGCTGGGGCCAACGTCCTGACTTTC	CASSEAGAGANVLTF
TRBD1	few	TRBV7-2	TRBJ1-1	TGTGCCAGCAGCTTCATGGACAGGGACCGGGCTGAAGCTTTCTTT	CASSFMDRDRAEAFF
-	-	TRBV6-2/TRBV6-3	TRBJ2-1	TGTGCCAGCAGTTACTCTAGCTATGAGCAGTTCTTC	CASSYSSYEQFF
-	-	TRBV7-8	TRBJ2-6	TGTGCCAGCAGCTTAGCGAGGGGGACTGGGGCCAACGTCCTGACTTTC	CASSLARGTGANVLTF
TRBD1	-	TRBV28	TRBJ1-2	TGTGCCAGCAGTTTCGGTAGGACAGGGAGGACGGGCTACACCTTC	CASSFGRTGRTGYTF
-	-	TRBV16	TRBJ1-2	TGTGCCAGCAGCCGCGCCGGGACTGCCCAACCCCTATTTGGCTACACCTTC	CASSRAGTAQPLFGYTF
TRBD1	-	TRBV6-2/TRBV6-3	TRBJ2-5	TGTGCCAGCAGTTACCCACAGGGGGTGGCTCAAGAGACCCAGTACTTC	CASSYPQGVAQETQYF
TRBD1	once	TRBV24-1	TRBJ2-3	TGTGCCACCAGTGACCCCGGGACAGCTCCCGGCACAGATACGCAGTATTTT	CATSDPGTAPGTDTQYF
-	-	TRBV7-6	TRBJ1-3	TGTGCCAGCAGCTTAGTTTCAAGTCAGAGGAGCTCTGGAAACACCATATATTTT	CASSLVSSQRSSGNTIYF
-	-	TRBV27	TRBJ1-1	TGTGCCAGCAGTTTATCGTTAGAGGGAGCTGAAGCTTTCTTT	CASSLSLEGAEAFF
-	-	TRBV18	TRBJ1-1	TGTGCCAGCTCACCCTCCGTGAGACTAATGAACACTGAAGCTTTCTTT	CASSPSVRLMNTEAFF